This T cell receptor beta chain originates from a study of T cells after posttransplantation cyclophosphamide. General observations from the study: Blood and skin or GI T cell repertoires showed limited TRB overlap. After PTCy, TRB diversity resembled that of CNI/methotrexate controls. Donor-recipient repertoire similarity was low at 1-2 months, rising over year one.

Notes on this clone: Its target is unknown.

On the day of bone marrow donation, the related graft donor provided peripheral blood. The assay was immunoSEQ multiplex PCR, and TCRdb's table has in-frame clones only and misses some. The data show about 28,000 clones, around 86% seen once. The sequencing sample was made of PBMCs. This clonotype was sampled from a man between 50 and 59 years old.

CDR3 amino acids: CASTGLSGNTIYF. The CDR3, as DNA: TGTGCCAGTACCGGACTCTCTGGAAACACCATATATTTT. This chain joins TRBV19 and TRBJ1-3; no definite D call. CDR1 and CDR2 from the germline V gene are LNHDA and SQIVND (reference sequence). Trimming pared 7 bases from V and 0 bases from J, leaving 7 bases between. CDR3 length equals 13 residues.